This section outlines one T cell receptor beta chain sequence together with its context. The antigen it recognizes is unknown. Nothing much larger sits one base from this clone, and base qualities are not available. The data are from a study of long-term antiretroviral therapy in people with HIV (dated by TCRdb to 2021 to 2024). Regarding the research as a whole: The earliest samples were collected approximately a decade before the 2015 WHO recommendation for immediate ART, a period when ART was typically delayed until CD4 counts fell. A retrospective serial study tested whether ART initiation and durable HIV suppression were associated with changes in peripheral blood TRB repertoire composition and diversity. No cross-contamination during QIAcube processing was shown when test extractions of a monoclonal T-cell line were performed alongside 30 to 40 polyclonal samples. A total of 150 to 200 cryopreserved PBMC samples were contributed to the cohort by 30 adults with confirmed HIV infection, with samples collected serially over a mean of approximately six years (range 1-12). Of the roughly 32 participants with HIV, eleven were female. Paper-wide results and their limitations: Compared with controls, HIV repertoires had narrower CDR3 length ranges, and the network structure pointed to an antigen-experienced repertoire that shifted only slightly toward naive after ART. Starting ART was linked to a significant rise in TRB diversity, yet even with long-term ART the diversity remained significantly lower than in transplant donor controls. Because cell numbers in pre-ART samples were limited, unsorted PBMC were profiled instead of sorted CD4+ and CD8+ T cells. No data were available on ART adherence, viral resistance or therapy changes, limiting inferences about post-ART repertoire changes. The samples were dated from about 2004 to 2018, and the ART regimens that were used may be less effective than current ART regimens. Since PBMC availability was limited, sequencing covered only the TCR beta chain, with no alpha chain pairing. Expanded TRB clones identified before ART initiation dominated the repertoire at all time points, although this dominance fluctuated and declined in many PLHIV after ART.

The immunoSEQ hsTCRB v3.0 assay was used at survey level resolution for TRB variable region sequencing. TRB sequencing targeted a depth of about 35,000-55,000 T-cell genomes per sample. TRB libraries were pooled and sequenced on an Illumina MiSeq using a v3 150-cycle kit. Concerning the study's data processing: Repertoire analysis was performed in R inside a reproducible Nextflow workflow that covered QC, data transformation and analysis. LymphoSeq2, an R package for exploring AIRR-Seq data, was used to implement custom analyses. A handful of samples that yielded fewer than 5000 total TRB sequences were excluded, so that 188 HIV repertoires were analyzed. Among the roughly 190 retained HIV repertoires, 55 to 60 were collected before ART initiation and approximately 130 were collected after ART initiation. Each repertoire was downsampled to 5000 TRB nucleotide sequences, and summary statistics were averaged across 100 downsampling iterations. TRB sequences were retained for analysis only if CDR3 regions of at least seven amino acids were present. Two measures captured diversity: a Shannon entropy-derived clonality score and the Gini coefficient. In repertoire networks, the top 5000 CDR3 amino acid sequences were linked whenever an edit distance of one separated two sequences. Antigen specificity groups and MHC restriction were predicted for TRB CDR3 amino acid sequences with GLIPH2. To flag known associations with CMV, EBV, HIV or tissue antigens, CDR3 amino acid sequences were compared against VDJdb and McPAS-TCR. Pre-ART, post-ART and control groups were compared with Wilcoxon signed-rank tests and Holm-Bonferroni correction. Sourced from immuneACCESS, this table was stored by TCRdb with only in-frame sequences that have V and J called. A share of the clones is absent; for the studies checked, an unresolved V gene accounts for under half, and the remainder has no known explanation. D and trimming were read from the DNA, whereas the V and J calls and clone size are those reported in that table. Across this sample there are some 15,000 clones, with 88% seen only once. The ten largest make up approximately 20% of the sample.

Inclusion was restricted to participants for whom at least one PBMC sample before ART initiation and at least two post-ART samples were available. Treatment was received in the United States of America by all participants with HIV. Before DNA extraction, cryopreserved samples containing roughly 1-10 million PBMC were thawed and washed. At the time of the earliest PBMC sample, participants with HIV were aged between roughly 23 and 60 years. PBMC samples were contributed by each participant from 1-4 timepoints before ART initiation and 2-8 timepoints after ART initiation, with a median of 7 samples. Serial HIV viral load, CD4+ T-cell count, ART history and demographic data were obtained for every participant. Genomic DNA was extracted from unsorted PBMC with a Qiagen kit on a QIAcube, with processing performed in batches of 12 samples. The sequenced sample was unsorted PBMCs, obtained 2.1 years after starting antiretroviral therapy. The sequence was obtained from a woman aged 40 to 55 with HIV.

The bases are TGTGCCTGGAGGCCGGGCCCGGAGACCCAGTACTTC. This yields the protein CAWRPGPETQYF. The chain is encoded by TRBV30 joined to TRBJ2-5, with no reliable assignment of the D segment. The CDR3 measures 12 amino acids from cysteine to phenylalanine. Only CDR3 DNA remains: 36 bases, in frame from the first base. Sequences GTSNPN (CDR1) and SVGIG (CDR2) are obtained from the germline V gene (reference sequence). Trimming costs V 3 bases and J 5 bases, and their ends lie 10 bases apart.